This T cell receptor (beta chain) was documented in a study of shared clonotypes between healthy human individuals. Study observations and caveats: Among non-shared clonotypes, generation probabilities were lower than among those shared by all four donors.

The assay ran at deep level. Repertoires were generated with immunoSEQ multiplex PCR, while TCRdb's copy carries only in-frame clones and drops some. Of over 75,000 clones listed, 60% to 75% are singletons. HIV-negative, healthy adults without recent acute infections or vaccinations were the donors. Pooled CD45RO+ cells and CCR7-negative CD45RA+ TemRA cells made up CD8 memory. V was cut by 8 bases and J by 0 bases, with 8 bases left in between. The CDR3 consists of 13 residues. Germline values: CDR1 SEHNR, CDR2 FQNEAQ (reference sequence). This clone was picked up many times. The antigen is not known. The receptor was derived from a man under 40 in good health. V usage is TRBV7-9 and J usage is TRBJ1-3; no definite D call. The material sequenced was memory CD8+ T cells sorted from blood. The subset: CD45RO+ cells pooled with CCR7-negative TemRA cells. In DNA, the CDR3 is TGTGCCAGCCTCACAGACTCTGGAAACACCATATATTTT. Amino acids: CASLTDSGNTIYF.